This T cell receptor beta chain was identified during a study of blood T cell repertoires in COVID-19. Turning to the study itself: Samples taken during acute and convalescent COVID-19 were collected in the United States, Italy and Spain. Sample material is recorded as cDNA or gDNA derived from T cells, B-cell-depleted T cells, or PBMCs.

The table came from immunoSEQ multiplex PCR; TCRdb's copy has only in-frame clones and leaves some out. The sample includes approximately 350,000 clones, 90% to 95% of them seen just once. Losses at the gene ends were 1 base for V and 4 bases for J; bases not matched to a gene: 5. Germline V gives CDR1 SGHVS, CDR2 FNYEAQ. The CDR3 sequence is 17 residues long. The specimen sequenced was peripheral blood. The receptor was derived from a woman between 18 and 29 years old who had recovered from COVID-19. The gene calls are TRBV7-6 and TRBJ2-3; 13 bases agree with TRBD2. The CDR3: CASSLVPLAGGADTQYF. DNA for the CDR3: TGTGCCAGCAGCTTAGTCCCACTAGCGGGAGGGGCAGATACGCAGTATTTT. Full variable domain (rest looked up from reference TRBV7-6 and TRBJ2-3): GAGVSQSPRYKVTKRGQDVALRCDPISGHVSLYWYRQALGQGPEFLTYFNYEAQQDKSGLPNDRFSAERPEGSISTLTIQRTEQRDSAMYRCASSLVPLAGGADTQYFGPGTRLTVL.